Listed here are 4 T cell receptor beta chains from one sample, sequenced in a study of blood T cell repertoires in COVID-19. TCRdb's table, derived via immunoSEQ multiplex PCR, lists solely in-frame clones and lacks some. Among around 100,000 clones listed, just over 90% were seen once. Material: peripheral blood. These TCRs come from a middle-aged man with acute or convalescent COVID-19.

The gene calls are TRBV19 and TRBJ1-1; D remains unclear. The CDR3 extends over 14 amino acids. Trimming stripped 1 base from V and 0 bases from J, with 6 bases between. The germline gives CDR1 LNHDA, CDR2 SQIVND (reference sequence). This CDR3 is CASSIVSVNTEAFF. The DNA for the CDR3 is TGTGCCAGTAGTATAGTGTCGGTGAACACTGAAGCTTTCTTT.

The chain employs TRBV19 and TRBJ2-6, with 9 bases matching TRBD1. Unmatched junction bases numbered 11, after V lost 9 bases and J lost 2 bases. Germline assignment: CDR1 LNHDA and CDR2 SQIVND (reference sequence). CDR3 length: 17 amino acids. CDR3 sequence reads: CASTPRDRAAGANVLTF. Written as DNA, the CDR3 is TGTGCCAGCACACCACGGGACAGGGCCGCTGGGGCCAACGTCCTGACTTTC. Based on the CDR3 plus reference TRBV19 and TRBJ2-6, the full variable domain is DGGITQSPKYLFRKEGQNVTLSCEQNLNHDAMYWYRQDPGQGLRLIYYSQIVNDFQKGDIAEGYSVSREKKESFPLTVTSAQKNPTAFYLCASTPRDRAAGANVLTFGAGSRLTVL.

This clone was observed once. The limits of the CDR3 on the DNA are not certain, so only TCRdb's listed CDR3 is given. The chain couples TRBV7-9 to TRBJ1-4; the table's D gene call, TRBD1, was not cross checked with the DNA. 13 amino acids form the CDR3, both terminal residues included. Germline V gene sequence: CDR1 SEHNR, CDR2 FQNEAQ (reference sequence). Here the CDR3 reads CASSFGQGAASVF.

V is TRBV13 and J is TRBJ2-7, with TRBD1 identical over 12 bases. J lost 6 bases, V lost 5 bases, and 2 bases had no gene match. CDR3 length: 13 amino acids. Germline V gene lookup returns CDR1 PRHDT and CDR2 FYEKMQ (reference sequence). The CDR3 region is CASSLGQGAEQYF. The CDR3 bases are TGTGCCAGCAGCCTGGGACAGGGGGCCGAGCAGTACTTC.